The clone carrying this T cell receptor beta chain was observed at least ten times. Regarding time point: newly diagnosed GD, antithyroid drugs for less than 3 months. Extracted RNA from PBMCs served as the source of the TCR library. The data belong to a study of regulatory T cells in long-lasting Graves disease. Germline CDR1 is SGDLS and CDR2 is YYNGEE. The CDR3 consists of 14 residues. Arm-PCR with iRepertoire HTBI primers amplified the CDR3 regions for these TCR beta libraries. TCRdb analysed the multiplex PCR reads with MiXCR anew, one entry per CDR3 protein. The table has roughly 420,000 distinct CDR3 sequences, 15% to 18% seen once.

The input for sequencing was peripheral blood mononuclear cells (PBMCs), taken at new diagnosis, from a patient treated with antithyroid drugs. This clonotype originated in a female donor with Graves disease. V usage is TRBV9 and J usage is TRBJ2-3; D uncertain. Judging by the DNA end, TRBJ2-7 fits better; the J call may be wrong. The CDR3 spells CASSESRFPYEQYF. DNA of the CDR3: TGTGCCAGCAGCGAGAGCCGCTTCCCCTACGAGCAGTACTTC.